This section outlines one T cell receptor beta chain sequence together with its context. Its antigen is unidentified. Germline V gives CDR1 SGHAT, CDR2 FQNNGV. The V segment lost 7 bases and the J segment 5 bases; nucleotides outside the gene matches: 7. There are 15 residues in the CDR3. PCR involved 60 Vbeta and 13 Jbeta primers. The assay was immunoSEQ multiplex PCR, and TCRdb's table has in-frame clones only and misses some. The sample has some 150,000 clones, roughly 85% seen once; the top ten hold over 1%. The sample comes from a study of cytomegalovirus exposure and HLA in healthy donors. Overall study results and limits: There was a cluster of highly shared sequence variants that was likely a sequencing artifact. Later analysis associated a missense DCLRE1C variant with TCR beta V- and J-gene trimming. In presence/absence analyses, roughly uniform sequencing depth across donors was assumed.

The J gene is TRBJ2-3, the V gene TRBV11-2; 12 nucleotides align to TRBD2. The clonotype originates from a woman between 50 and 59 years old in good health and CMV-seronegative. The sequenced sample was PBMCs. CDR3 loop: CASNTGLAGRDTQYF. The CDR3 DNA sequence: TGTGCCAGCAACACTGGACTAGCGGGACGAGATACGCAGTATTTT. Variable domain in full (rest from reference TRBV11-2 and TRBJ2-3): EAGVAQSPRYKIIEKRQSVAFWCNPISGHATLYWYQQILGQGPKLLIQFQNNGVVDDSQLPKDRFSAERLKGVDSTLKIQPAKLEDSAVYLCASNTGLAGRDTQYFGPGTRLTVL.